This passage covers 20 T cell receptor beta chains from one sample sequenced in a study of T-cell memory formation after mild COVID-19. TCRdb reprocessed the 5' RACE reads with MiXCR, giving one entry per CDR3 protein. The data show about 280,000 distinct CDR3 sequences, with 8% to 10% seen just once and about 20% held by the top ten. The material sequenced was PBMCs or a T cell subset sorted from them (not recorded which). The receptors come from a man between 18 and 29 years old who had mild COVID-19 (a few samples of this study predate the infection). Cell type and time point are not known.

This clonotype has a count of ten or more. V and J are TRBV7-8 and TRBJ2-7, with 7 bases that match TRBD1. V was pared by 5 bases and J by 5 bases, with 3 bases of the junction left unmatched. The CDR3 covers 12 residues. Germline V gene sequence: CDR1 SGHVS, CDR2 FQNEAQ. The CDR3 loop is CASSGDRDEQYV. CDR3 in DNA: TGTGCCAGCAGCGGAGACAGGGACGAGCAGTACGTC.

This chain connects TRBV27 to TRBJ2-1; D is perhaps TRBD1 (6 bases). Per germline, CDR1 MNHEY and CDR2 SMNVEV (reference sequence). The CDR3 loop spans 15 amino acids. The V gene lost 4 bases and the J gene lost 11 bases, with 21 bases spanning the gap. The CDR3 spells CASSSWTARLMKQFF. CDR3 DNA: TGTGCCAGCAGTTCGTGGACAGCGAGACTAATGAAGCAGTTCTTC.

This clonotype was detected ten times or more. The CDR3 protein is CATSRVGGQETQYF. The DNA for the CDR3 is TGTGCCACCAGCAGAGTGGGGGGACAAGAGACCCAGTACTTC. The V gene is TRBV15, the J gene TRBJ2-5; D is perhaps TRBD2 (6 bases). CDR1 and CDR2 (germline): LNHNV, YYDKDF (reference sequence). This CDR3 is 14 amino acids long. V lost 1 base and J lost 2, with 8 bases in between.

The rearrangement links TRBV7-9 to TRBJ1-6; D possibly corresponds to TRBD1 (5 bases). CDR3 length: 12 residues. Trimming stripped 8 bases from V and 7 bases from J, with 9 bases between. Germline assignment: CDR1 SEHNR and CDR2 FQNEAQ (reference sequence). CDR3 residues: CASGTGNSPLHF. The CDR3 DNA is TGTGCCAGCGGGACTGGAAATTCACCCCTCCACTTT.

The genes are TRBV7-9 and TRBJ1-6; D gene ambiguous. V lost 5 bases, J lost 8 bases, and 10 bases lay in between. Germline assignment: CDR1 SEHNR and CDR2 FQNEAQ (reference sequence). The CDR3 is 13 residues long. Here the CDR3 DNA reads TGTGCCAGCAGCGCGCCGGCGTATTCACCCCTCCACTTT. This encodes CASSAPAYSPLHF. The variable domain in full, with the rest retrieved from reference TRBV7-9 and TRBJ1-6, is DTGVSQNPRHKITKRGQNVTFRCDPISEHNRLYWYRQTLGQGPEFLTYFQNEAQLEKSRLLSDRFSAERPKGSFSTLEIQRTEQGDSAMYLCASSAPAYSPLHFGNGTRLTVT.

This chain links TRBV29-1 with TRBJ1-5, with D possibly matching TRBD1 (5 bases). This CDR3 contains 13 residues. V lost 3 bases and J lost 11, with 17 bases in between. Germline-derived CDR1 and CDR2 are SQVTM and ANQGSEA. The CDR3 coding sequence is TGCAGCGTTGAGGGGACGATGGGGGGAGCCCAGCATTTT. Its protein product is CSVEGTMGGAQHF.

This clonotype was observed a few times. The chain is built from TRBV20-1 and TRBJ2-3, with no clear D. V lost 0 bases, J lost 0 bases, and 16 bases lay in between. Per germline, CDR1 DFQATT and CDR2 SNEGSKA (reference sequence). The CDR3 is 17 amino acids. The CDR3 DNA sequence: TGCAGTGCTAGAGATTGGACGGGTTTTCTTAGCACAGATACGCAGTATTTT. This sequence encodes CSARDWTGFLSTDTQYF.

The chain combines TRBV27 with TRBJ2-1, with 7 bases lining up with TRBD1. CDR3 length: 14 amino acids. Losses at the gene ends were 6 bases for V and 5 bases for J; bases not matched to a gene: 7. Germline CDR1 MNHEY, CDR2 SMNVEV (reference sequence). The CDR3 is CASSRMDRNNEQFF. In DNA, the CDR3 is TGTGCCAGCAGCCGGATGGACAGGAACAATGAGCAGTTCTTC.

The chain is built from TRBV5-1 and TRBJ2-5; D unresolved. The CDR3 is 13 residues long. CDR1 and CDR2 (germline): SGHRS, YFSETQ. Deletions cut 2 bases from V and 5 bases from J, with 10 bases between. CDR3 in DNA: TGCGCCAGCAGCTTCCCAGGTCGGGAGACCCAGTACTTC. This encodes CASSFPGRETQYF.

Many counts were recorded for this clonotype. The chain recombines TRBV20-1 with TRBJ2-5; D call uncertain. The CDR3 runs to 14 residues. Trimming took off 5 bases at V and 5 bases at J, with 18 bases between the two ends. CDR1 DFQATT and CDR2 SNEGSKA come from the germline V gene (reference sequence). The CDR3 reads CSAGTAQMGETQYF. Here the CDR3 DNA reads TGCAGTGCTGGAACAGCGCAAATGGGCGAGACCCAGTACTTC.

This clonotype appeared many times. This chain joins TRBV7-2 and TRBJ1-6; perhaps TRBD1 as D (6 bases). Germline CDR1 is SGHTA and CDR2 is FQGNSA. Deletions cut 5 bases from V and 1 base from J, with 15 bases between. There are 17 residues in the CDR3. CDR3 loop: CASSLSKGESYNSPLHF. The CDR3 coding sequence is TGTGCCAGCAGCCTCTCCAAGGGGGAATCCTATAATTCACCCCTCCACTTT. Drawing the rest from reference TRBV7-2 and TRBJ1-6, the complete variable domain is GAGVSQSPSNKVTEKGKDVELRCDPISGHTALYWYRQSLGQGLEFLIYFQGNSAPDKSGLPSDRFSAERTGGSVSTLTIQRTQQEDSAVYLCASSLSKGESYNSPLHFGNGTRLTVT.

This clonotype was seen many times. The rearrangement links TRBV7-2 to TRBJ2-7, with a weak D call TRBD2 (7 bases). This CDR3 has 13 residues. The ends were cut back, 3 bases at V and 6 bases at J, with 12 bases in the middle. Germline CDR1 and CDR2: SGHTA and FQGNSA. This CDR3 is CASSFMGGPEQYF. The CDR3 nucleotides are TGTGCCAGCAGCTTTATGGGGGGGCCCGAGCAGTACTTC.

This clonotype was observed at least ten times. This chain connects TRBV7-9 to TRBJ1-2, with D perhaps TRBD1 (5 bases). The V gene's germline CDR1 is SEHNR and CDR2 FQNEAQ (reference sequence). Trimming took 6 bases from V and 0 from J, leaving 11 bases between them. There are 14 residues in the CDR3. For the CDR3, the DNA is TGTGCCAGCAGTCCCCCGGGGGCTAACTATGGCTACACCTTC. The encoded protein is CASSPPGANYGYTF.

This chain joins TRBV4-2 and TRBJ2-1, with D possibly TRBD2 on 5 matching bases. In germline, CDR1 is LGHNA, CDR2 YNFKEQ. V lost 0 bases and J 10 bases, leaving 7 bases between the germline ends. The CDR3 is 12 amino acids. CDR3 sequence: CASSQETREQFF. The CDR3 nucleotides read TGTGCCAGCAGCCAAGAAACTAGGGAGCAGTTCTTC.

J is TRBJ1-4 and V is TRBV20-1; the D gene is possibly TRBD1 (6 bases). The germline V and J ends were trimmed by 2 bases and 5 bases, with 9 bases remaining between them. Germline loops: CDR1 DFQATT, CDR2 SNEGSKA (reference sequence). The CDR3 covers 13 residues. The CDR3 is CSARTQGNEKLFF. DNA of the CDR3: TGCAGTGCTAGAACCCAGGGGAATGAAAAACTGTTTTTT.

This clonotype was seen only a few times. The chain joins TRBV29-1 to TRBJ1-1; tentative D call: TRBD1 (5 bases). The germline gives CDR1 SQVTM, CDR2 ANQGSEA. The CDR3 sequence is 12 residues long. V was cut by 4 bases and J by 11 bases, with 17 bases left in between. Here the CDR3 DNA reads TGCAGCGTTGCAAGTCAGGGTAAAGAGGCTTTCTTT. Protein product: CSVASQGKEAFF.

In nucleotides, the CDR3 is TGTGCCAGCAGTTTAAAATCAGGGATCGGCAAAAACATTCAGTACTTC. Its protein product is CASSLKSGIGKNIQYF. This sequence joins TRBV28 and TRBJ2-4; possibly TRBD1 for D (5 bases). This CDR3 has 16 amino acids. Germline V gene lookup returns CDR1 MDHEN and CDR2 SYDVKM. V lost 2 bases and J 3 bases, leaving 14 bases between the germline ends.

The chain couples TRBV10-1 to TRBJ2-3, with D possibly being TRBD1 (7 bases). V dropped 3 bases and J dropped 2 bases, with 12 bases sitting between them. CDR3 length: 15 residues. Germline loops: CDR1 WNHNN, CDR2 SYGVQD (reference sequence). The CDR3 region has the DNA TGCGCCAGCAGTGACCAGGGGGGTCTCACAGATACGCAGTATTTT. Protein: CASSDQGGLTDTQYF.

The chain joins TRBV21-1 to TRBJ1-5; the D call in the table, TRBD1, was not verified against the DNA. TRBV21-1 is a listed pseudogene. This CDR3 has 17 amino acids. This chain's CDR3 is CASSNGDSHPTGQPQHF. The DNA for the CDR3 is TGTGCCAGCAGCAACGGGGACAGTCATCCTACGGGGCAGCCCCAGCATTTT.

This clonotype was counted between two and nine times. The chain links TRBV14 to TRBJ1-4, with D tentatively TRBD1 (6 bases). Germline CDR1 and CDR2: SGHDN and FVKESK. The V gene lost 4 bases and the J gene lost 6 bases, with 15 bases spanning the gap. The CDR3 runs 15 residues. For the CDR3, the DNA is TGTGCCAGCAGCCGACTACAGGGATTGGATGAAAAACTGTTTTTT. Translating it yields CASSRLQGLDEKLFF.